The 21 T cell receptor beta chains presented below share a single source sample, sequenced in a study of CD8 T cells in Susac syndrome. cDNA came from about 0.5 to 1 ug RNA primed by random hexamers. Using its own MiXCR run on the immunoSEQ multiplex PCR reads, TCRdb lists one record per CDR3 protein. Of almost 450,000 distinct CDR3 sequences listed, approximately 85% are singletons. The sample was CD8+ T cells from PBMCs. The receptors were gathered from a human donor with multiple sclerosis.

The V and J genes are TRBV4-1 and TRBJ2-1, with a tentative D call TRBD1 (6 bases). The CDR3 is 16 residues long. V was shortened by 4 bases and J by 5 bases, with 18 bases between the two germline ends. Germline V gene sequence: CDR1 MGHRA, CDR2 YSYEKL. The chain's CDR3 is CASSLPGQTLNNEQFF. The CDR3 region has the DNA TGCGCCAGCAGCCTCCCCGGACAGACCCTTAACAATGAGCAGTTCTTC.

This chain links TRBV15 with TRBJ2-1, with D perhaps TRBD1 (6 bases). CDR1 and CDR2 (germline): LNHNV, YYDKDF (reference sequence). The CDR3 spans 15 residues. With 5 bases removed from V and 5 bases from J, the gap between germline ends came to 16 bases. CDR3: CATSSGTMNDNEQFF. The CDR3 DNA reads TGTGCCACCAGCTCCGGGACAATGAACGACAATGAGCAGTTCTTC.

The CDR3 loop reads CASSFGGTLFSEQYF. As DNA, the CDR3 is TGTGCCAGCAGCTTTGGGGGTACCCTTTTCTCCGAGCAGTACTTC. V gene TRBV5-5 combines with J gene TRBJ2-7; D could derive from TRBD1 or TRBD2 (5 bases each). CDR3 size: 15 residues. Trimming shortened V by 2 bases and J by 6 bases, and 18 bases separated the two germline ends. Germline V lookup: CDR1 SGHKS, CDR2 YYEKEE (reference sequence).

This clonotype was recorded once. The J gene is TRBJ2-2, the V gene TRBV30; D unclear. This CDR3 comprises 13 residues. Trimming removed 1 base from V and 11 bases from J, with 14 bases in between. Per germline, CDR1 GTSNPN and CDR2 SVGIG (reference sequence). CDR3 protein: CAWSDGRLGELFF. DNA of the CDR3: TGTGCCTGGAGTGACGGAAGACTGGGAGAGCTGTTTTTT.

The chain joins TRBV27 to TRBJ1-2, with D unclear. This CDR3 has 16 amino acids. Germline V gene lookup returns CDR1 MNHEY and CDR2 SMNVEV (reference sequence). The V gene lost 4 bases and the J gene lost 6 bases, with 21 bases spanning the gap. The CDR3 region has the DNA TGTGCCAGCAGTTCGTTGAGGGAAGGGCCCATTGATGGCTACACCTTC. Translation gives CASSSLREGPIDGYTF.

The chain combines TRBV5-4 with TRBJ2-1, with no clear D. CDR1 and CDR2 from the germline V gene are SGHNT and YYREEE (reference sequence). This CDR3 region has 15 residues. The ends were cut back, 1 base at V and 3 bases at J, with 11 bases in the middle. For the CDR3, the DNA is TGTGCCAGCAGCTTGTCACAGATGAACTACAATGAGCAGTTCTTC. This gives the protein CASSLSQMNYNEQFF. The complete variable domain, with remaining parts taken from reference TRBV5-4 and TRBJ2-1, reads ETGVTQSPTHLIKTRGQQVTLRCSSQSGHNTVSWYQQALGQGPQFIFQYYREEENGRGNFPPRFSGLQFPNYSSELNVNALELDDSALYLCASSLSQMNYNEQFFGPGTRLTVL.

This clonotype appeared a few times. The V gene is TRBV20-1, the J gene TRBJ2-3; possibly TRBD1 or TRBD2 for D (5 bases each). From germline, CDR1 is DFQATT and CDR2 SNEGSKA (reference sequence). The CDR3 consists of 16 residues. Trimming took off 6 bases at V and 5 bases at J, with 24 bases between the two ends. Here the CDR3 DNA reads TGCAGTGCCATTACCGGGACCCTCAACCCCGGAGATACGCAGTATTTT. Protein sequence: CSAITGTLNPGDTQYF.

The chain carries TRBV30 and TRBJ2-1; 7 nucleotides match TRBD1. Germline V lookup: CDR1 GTSNPN, CDR2 SVGIG (reference sequence). This CDR3 has 16 amino acids. V lost 1 base, J lost 7 bases, and 13 bases stayed unmatched. This CDR3 is CAWSDTGARSGNEQFF. In nucleotides, the CDR3 is TGTGCCTGGAGTGATACAGGGGCCCGCTCCGGGAATGAGCAGTTCTTC.

The chain uses TRBV4-1 and TRBJ1-3; D gene unclear. The ends were cut back, 0 bases at V and 4 bases at J, with 19 bases in the middle. The CDR3 is 18 residues long. CDR1 and CDR2 from the germline V gene are MGHRA and YSYEKL. The CDR3 loop reads CASSQDHLGRKVGNTIYF. The CDR3 DNA reads as TGCGCCAGCAGCCAAGACCATCTAGGGAGGAAGGTGGGAAACACCATATATTTT.

This sequence joins TRBV11-2 and TRBJ2-3; D is unresolved. CDR3 length: 14 amino acids. The germline V gene has CDR1 SGHAT and CDR2 FQNNGV. With 4 bases removed from V and 5 bases from J, the gap between germline ends came to 13 bases. CDR3 sequence: CASSSRSLLDTQYF. The CDR3 DNA is TGTGCCAGCAGCTCCCGGTCCTTGTTAGATACGCAGTATTTT.

The chain recombines TRBV30 with TRBJ1-4; 9 nucleotides agree with TRBD1. V was clipped by 3 bases and J by 3 bases; unmatched bases: 5. The CDR3 loop spans 15 amino acids. CDR1 and CDR2 (germline): GTSNPN, SVGIG (reference sequence). The CDR3 reads CAWRPGTGPNEKLFF. For the CDR3, the DNA is TGTGCCTGGAGACCCGGGACAGGGCCTAATGAAAAACTGTTTTTT.

The V gene is TRBV9, the J gene TRBJ2-5; 9 bases align to TRBD1. The trim removed 4 bases at V and 4 bases at J, leaving 8 bases unmatched. In germline, CDR1 is SGDLS, CDR2 YYNGEE. This CDR3 has 15 amino acids. In DNA form, the CDR3 reads TGTGCCAGCAGCATAGGAGGGACAGGGATAGAGACCCAGTACTTC. It specifies CASSIGGTGIETQYF.

This clonotype has only one observation. CDR3 sequence reads: CASSGAGFSYNEQFF. As DNA, the CDR3 is TGTGCCAGCAGTGGGGCGGGGTTCTCCTACAATGAGCAGTTCTTC. The V gene is TRBV12-3 or TRBV12-4, the J gene TRBJ2-1; D perhaps matches TRBD2 (6 bases). The length of the CDR3 is 15 residues. Trimming stripped 5 bases from V and 0 bases from J, with 11 bases between.

The J gene is TRBJ2-1, the V gene TRBV9; tentatively, D is TRBD2 (5 bases). The CDR3 has 15 residues. V was cut by 0 bases and J by 5 bases, with 12 bases left in between. CDR1 and CDR2 (germline): SGDLS, YYNGEE. The CDR3 loop reads CASSVGGGSHNEQFF. The DNA of the CDR3 is TGTGCCAGCAGCGTAGGGGGTGGGAGCCACAATGAGCAGTTCTTC.

The chain joins TRBV4-1 to TRBJ2-7, with D tentatively TRBD1 or TRBD2 (7 bases each). The germline V and J ends were trimmed by 1 base and 5 bases, with 15 bases remaining between them. The CDR3 covers 15 residues. Per the germline V gene, CDR1 is MGHRA and CDR2 is YSYEKL. The CDR3 region is CASSQVSGGVNEQYF. CDR3 in DNA: TGCGCCAGCAGCCAAGTGTCAGGGGGGGTTAACGAGCAGTACTTC.

The chain is built from TRBV6-4 and TRBJ1-1; D might be TRBD1 (5 bases). Germline loops: CDR1 MRHNA, CDR2 SNTAGT. Between the trimmed V and J ends, which lost 5 bases and 1 base, there was a span of 11 bases. This CDR3 region has 14 residues. CDR3 coding DNA: TGTGCCAGCAGTCAGGACAAGTCGAACACTGAAGCTTTCTTT. Its protein is CASSQDKSNTEAFF.

The CDR3 here is CSVGGLAGEPTDTQYF. CDR3 coding DNA: TGCAGCGTGGGTGGACTAGCGGGGGAACCCACAGATACGCAGTATTTT. J is TRBJ2-3 and V is TRBV29-1; 13 bases align to TRBD2. V was clipped by 6 bases and J by 2 bases; unmatched bases: 8. The CDR3 has 16 amino acids. Germline-derived CDR1 and CDR2 are SQVTM and ANQGSEA.

V gene TRBV4-1 combines with J gene TRBJ2-1; D is unclear. This CDR3 region has 16 residues. Germline V CDR1 and CDR2: MGHRA, YSYEKL. Trimming took off 5 bases at V and 4 bases at J, with 18 bases between the two ends. The DNA for the CDR3 is TGCGCCAGCAGCGTTGGACCGACCGAACCGTACAATGAGCAGTTCTTC. Translation gives CASSVGPTEPYNEQFF.

The chain is built from TRBV7-9 and TRBJ1-2; D remains ambiguous. V lost 5 bases, J lost 6 bases, and 16 bases lay in between. The CDR3 spans 14 residues. Germline loops: CDR1 SEHNR, CDR2 FQNEAQ (reference sequence). CDR3: CASSGVGLGDGYTF. In DNA form, the CDR3 reads TGTGCCAGCAGCGGCGTTGGCCTCGGGGATGGCTACACCTTC.

V and J are TRBV28 and TRBJ1-5; D uncertain. The CDR3 is 15 residues long. V was cut by 6 bases and J by 3 bases, with 15 bases left in between. In germline, CDR1 is MDHEN, CDR2 SYDVKM. CDR3 sequence reads: CASSSLGSVNQPQHF. The CDR3 DNA reads as TGTGCCAGCAGCTCCTTAGGGTCGGTCAATCAGCCCCAGCATTTT.

This rearrangement joins TRBV29-1 to TRBJ1-1; no firm D call. This CDR3 has 12 residues. The germline V and J ends were trimmed by 5 bases and 0 bases, with 7 bases remaining between them. Germline lookup yields CDR1 SQVTM and CDR2 ANQGSEA. CDR3 nucleotides: TGCAGCGTTTTTACTATGAACACTGAAGCTTTCTTT. Translating gives CSVFTMNTEAFF.